Listed here are 5 T cell receptor beta chains from one sample, sequenced in a study of early T cells in non-severe SARS-CoV-2 infection. TCRdb reanalysed the 5' RACE reads using MiXCR and keeps one entry per CDR3 protein. The profile shows approximately 97,000 distinct CDR3 sequences, roughly 11% of them singletons. Specimen: whole blood, collected at baseline. The receptor source for this set is an adult who was a healthcare worker with PCR-confirmed SARS-CoV-2 infection or an uninfected control (not recorded which).

This clonotype was observed many times. The chain has TRBV7-6 and TRBJ1-4, with TRBD1 matching 7 bases. Germline trimming cut 2 bases from V and 10 bases from J; bases unmatched to any gene: 7. The CDR3 length is 14 residues. CDR1 and CDR2 (germline): SGHVS, FNYEAQ. CDR3 bases: TGTGCCAGCAGCTTACAGGGAGGGGACAGAAAACTGTTTTTT. Translating gives CASSLQGGDRKLFF. Combining the CDR3 with reference TRBV7-6 and TRBJ1-4 gives the whole variable domain GAGVSQSPRYKVTKRGQDVALRCDPISGHVSLYWYRQALGQGPEFLTYFNYEAQQDKSGLPNDRFSAERPEGSISTLTIQRTEQRDSAMYRCASSLQGGDRKLFFGSGTQLSVL.

The J gene is TRBJ2-4, the V gene TRBV29-1, with TRBD1 matching 7 bases. The CDR3 consists of 15 residues. Germline V gives CDR1 SQVTM, CDR2 ANQGSEA. V was clipped by 7 bases and J by 2 bases; unmatched bases: 11. CDR3 region: CSGINNRGSKNIQYF. CDR3 DNA: TGCAGCGGCATTAATAACAGGGGTTCCAAAAACATTCAGTACTTC.

The table lists this clonotype with a few counts. The chain recombines TRBV7-3 with TRBJ2-1, with TRBD1 identical over 8 bases. The CDR3 contains 14 residues. V shed 5 bases and J 6 bases; nucleotides not matched to a gene: 6. Germline loops: CDR1 SGHTA, CDR2 FQGTGA. The CDR3 sequence is CASSAGGPANEQFF. CDR3 sequence (DNA): TGTGCCAGCAGCGCAGGGGGCCCGGCCAATGAGCAGTTCTTC.

Turning to this clonotype: This may arise from a read error, as a much more abundant clone is one base away. This chain links TRBV29-1 with TRBJ2-1; TRBD2 matches 10 bases. The trim removed 6 bases at V and 6 bases at J, leaving 11 bases unmatched. CDR1 and CDR2 from the germline V gene are SQVTM and ANQGSEA. The CDR3 contains 15 residues. The CDR3 DNA sequence: TGCAGCGTGGGACGGAGCGGGGGGGTCTTCAATGAGCAGTTCTTC. Translating gives CSVGRSGGVFNEQFF.

This clonotype was recorded once. The rearrangement links TRBV4-3 to TRBJ2-1, with D possibly matching TRBD2 (6 bases). Trimming took 4 bases from V and 9 from J, leaving 19 bases between them. The germline gives CDR1 LGHNA, CDR2 YSLEER. The length of the CDR3 is 15 residues. The CDR3 reads CASSPEAGSGVEQFF. In DNA, the CDR3 is TGCGCCAGCAGCCCTGAGGCAGGGTCGGGGGTTGAGCAGTTCTTC.